The 29 T cell receptor beta chains given below trace back to one sample, sequenced in a study of T cell changes during pregnancy in multiple sclerosis. TCRdb's table, derived via immunoSEQ multiplex PCR, lists solely in-frame clones and lacks some. The data hold 55,000 to 65,000 clones, with nearly 95% observed a single time. The sequenced sample was CD8+ T cells from peripheral blood mononuclear cells, obtained in the third trimester of pregnancy. The receptors originated from a female donor with multiple sclerosis, enrolled in a pregnancy study.

The gene calls are TRBV5-6 and TRBJ2-2, with TRBD1 matching 7 bases. The CDR3 has 16 residues. V lost 4 bases and J lost 6; bases outside the gene matches: 12. In germline, CDR1 is SGHDT, CDR2 YYEEEE. In nucleotides, the CDR3 is TGTGCCAGCAGCCTCTCGCGACAGGGCATCGCCGGGGAGCTGTTTTTT. Its translation is CASSLSRQGIAGELFF.

The chain employs TRBV4-3 and TRBJ2-3; D not certain. Germline assignment: CDR1 LGHNA and CDR2 YSLEER. Trimming left V 0 bases short and J 2 bases short, with 9 bases between. The CDR3 length is 15 residues. CDR3 nucleotides: TGCGCCAGCAGCCAAGATACGGGTTACACAGATACGCAGTATTTT. Translated, it gives CASSQDTGYTDTQYF.

This clone has more than one count but fewer than ten. The rearrangement joins TRBV10-3 to TRBJ2-7, with TRBD1 as a possible D gene (5 bases). The CDR3 has 12 residues. CDR1 is ENHRY and CDR2 is SYGVKD in the germline V gene. Trimming took 8 bases from V and 0 from J, leaving 8 bases between them. Here the CDR3 DNA reads TGTGCCATCGGAGACAGCTCCTACGAGCAGTACTTC. It yields the protein CAIGDSSYEQYF.

The V call is TRBV7-9, the J call TRBJ2-1; D might be TRBD2 (6 bases). Looked up from germline, CDR1 is SEHNR and CDR2 is FQNEAQ (reference sequence). The V gene lost 4 bases and the J gene lost 5 bases, with 15 bases spanning the gap. The CDR3 extends over 15 amino acids. The CDR3 DNA sequence: TGTGCCAGCAGCTGGGCGGAGGGCCGTAACAATGAGCAGTTCTTC. Translating gives CASSWAEGRNNEQFF.

The gene calls are TRBV28 and TRBJ2-3; D is unclear. Trimming pared 6 bases from V and 6 bases from J, leaving 13 bases between. CDR1 and CDR2 (germline): MDHEN, SYDVKM. The CDR3 sequence is 13 residues long. The chain's CDR3 is CASRPMALDTQYF. The CDR3 region has the DNA TGTGCCAGCAGGCCGATGGCCCTTGATACGCAGTATTTT.

The V call is TRBV5-6, the J call TRBJ1-2, with D possibly TRBD1 on 6 matching bases. The V and J ends lost 3 bases and 6 bases respectively, with 9 bases between them. The CDR3 contains 12 residues. In germline, CDR1 is SGHDT, CDR2 YYEEEE. The CDR3 DNA is TGTGCCAGCAGCTATGCAGGGGATGGCTACACCTTC. Protein product: CASSYAGDGYTF. Based on the CDR3 plus reference TRBV5-6 and TRBJ1-2, the full variable domain is DAGVTQSPTHLIKTRGQQVTLRCSPKSGHDTVSWYQQALGQGPQFIFQYYEEEERQRGNFPDRFSGHQFPNYSSELNVNALLLGDSALYLCASSYAGDGYTFGSGTRLTVV.

The chain is built from TRBV7-9 and TRBJ2-5; 13 positions agree with TRBD2. The CDR3 has 16 amino acids. Per germline, CDR1 SEHNR and CDR2 FQNEAQ (reference sequence). Losses at the gene ends were 3 bases for V and 5 bases for J; bases not matched to a gene: 6. DNA of the CDR3: TGTGCCAGCAGCTTCGGACTAGCGGGGGAACTTGAGACCCAGTACTTC. This codes for CASSFGLAGELETQYF.

The J gene is TRBJ2-3, the V gene TRBV30; tentatively, D is TRBD2 (6 bases). CDR3 length: 13 residues. Germline CDR1 and CDR2: GTSNPN and SVGIG (reference sequence). The germline V and J ends were trimmed by 4 bases and 1 base, with 9 bases remaining between them. Here the CDR3 DNA reads TGTGCCTGGATGCGGGGCCGCACAGATACGCAGTATTTT. Translating it yields CAWMRGRTDTQYF.

The chain joins TRBV27 to TRBJ1-5, with 8 nucleotides matching TRBD1. The CDR3 extends over 14 amino acids. CDR1 is MNHEY and CDR2 is SMNVEV in the germline V gene (reference sequence). With 6 bases clipped from V and 5 bases from J, the junction kept 6 bases outside the gene matches. The DNA of the CDR3 is TGTGCCAGCAGCTTGACAGGGGAAGATCAGCCCCAGCATTTT. This encodes CASSLTGEDQPQHF.

This rearrangement joins TRBV27 to TRBJ1-5; the match to TRBD1 covers 9 bases. Germline lookup yields CDR1 MNHEY and CDR2 SMNVEV (reference sequence). The CDR3 spans 15 residues. Unmatched junction bases numbered 1, after V lost 4 bases and J lost 0 bases. CDR3 loop: CASSWDRDSNQPQHF. CDR3 coding DNA: TGTGCCAGCAGTTGGGACAGGGATAGCAATCAGCCCCAGCATTTT.

The J gene is TRBJ2-1, the V gene TRBV27, with 9 bases matching TRBD2. The V and J ends lost 3 bases and 0 bases, in that order; junction bases with no gene match: 3. Germline CDR1 reads MNHEY; CDR2 reads SMNVEV (reference sequence). CDR3 length equals 16 residues. The CDR3 loop is CASSFYSGSSYNEQFF. The CDR3 DNA sequence: TGTGCCAGCAGTTTCTATAGCGGGAGCTCCTACAATGAGCAGTTCTTC.

The rearrangement links TRBV28 to TRBJ1-5, with no clear D. Per germline, CDR1 MDHEN and CDR2 SYDVKM. V lost 6 bases to trimming and J lost 10 bases, with 16 bases between them. This CDR3 has 13 amino acids. The DNA for the CDR3 is TGTGCCAGCAGCTACTTTTCCGGGAGCCCCCAGCATTTT. Amino acid sequence: CASSYFSGSPQHF.

This sequence joins TRBV13 and TRBJ2-3, with a possible D match to TRBD2 (5 bases). The germline V gene has CDR1 PRHDT and CDR2 FYEKMQ (reference sequence). Trimming pared 0 bases from V and 2 bases from J, leaving 15 bases between. There are 17 residues in the CDR3. The CDR3 reads CASSLGGERSLTDTQYF. As DNA, the CDR3 is TGTGCCAGCAGCTTAGGCGGAGAGCGGTCCCTCACAGATACGCAGTATTTT.

This chain connects TRBV7-9 to TRBJ2-1; 12 nucleotides match TRBD2. CDR1 is SEHNR, CDR2 FQNEAQ, per germline (reference sequence). With V trimmed by 4 bases and J by 8 bases, 6 bases remained unmatched. CDR3 length: 15 amino acids. The CDR3 loop reads CASSSTSGSWYEQFF. DNA for the CDR3: TGTGCCAGCAGCTCGACTAGCGGGAGTTGGTATGAGCAGTTCTTC.

V gene TRBV19 combines with J gene TRBJ1-5; weak D call: TRBD1 (5 bases). Trimming removed 9 bases at V and 0 bases at J, with 21 bases between. Germline-derived CDR1 and CDR2 are LNHDA and SQIVND (reference sequence). The CDR3 contains 17 residues. CDR3 nucleotide sequence: TGTGCCAGGCAGGGCCGAAGTGGGATCAATAGCAATCAGCCCCAGCATTTT. This translates into CARQGRSGINSNQPQHF.

This chain links TRBV18 with TRBJ1-4, with D perhaps TRBD1 (5 bases). Germline loops: CDR1 KGHSH, CDR2 LQKENI. CDR3 length: 16 residues. Trimming shortened V by 3 bases and J by 3 bases, and 14 bases separated the two germline ends. CDR3 nucleotide sequence: TGTGCCAGCTCACCGCGGGGGATTGGGGCTAATGAAAAACTGTTTTTT. As protein: CASSPRGIGANEKLFF.

The chain employs TRBV4-2 and TRBJ2-1, with 10 bases matching TRBD2. Germline V lookup: CDR1 LGHNA, CDR2 YNFKEQ. The V segment lost 2 bases and the J segment 9 bases; nucleotides outside the gene matches: 7. This CDR3 comprises 15 residues. This CDR3 reads CASSQTLAGVSEQFF. The CDR3 coding sequence is TGTGCCAGCAGCCAAACCCTAGCGGGAGTGAGTGAGCAGTTCTTC.

V gene TRBV6-6 combines with J gene TRBJ2-4; D ambiguous. The CDR3 runs 14 residues. Trimming stripped 6 bases from V and 0 bases from J, with 9 bases between. Germline V gene sequence: CDR1 MNHNY, CDR2 SVGAGI (reference sequence). The CDR3 sequence is CASRASLAKNIQYF. The CDR3 coding sequence is TGTGCCAGCAGGGCCTCTTTAGCCAAAAACATTCAGTACTTC.

The chain employs TRBV7-2 and TRBJ2-1, with 11 bases fitting TRBD2. The CDR3 runs 14 residues. V shed 1 base, J shed 7 bases, and the junction held 0 bases outside the gene matches. CDR1 is SGHTA, CDR2 FQGNSA, per germline. The CDR3 nucleotides read TGTGCCAGCAGCTTAGGGACTAGCGGGAATGAGCAGTTCTTC. Translating it yields CASSLGTSGNEQFF.

J is TRBJ2-1 and V is TRBV2; 16 nucleotides agree with TRBD2. The CDR3 totals 15 residues. The J segment lost 7 bases and the V segment lost 8 bases, leaving 5 bases of the junction unmatched. The germline V gene has CDR1 SNHLY and CDR2 FYNNEI. The chain's CDR3 is CASPGLAGGSNEQFF. The CDR3 nucleotides read TGTGCCAGCCCGGGACTAGCGGGAGGGAGTAATGAGCAGTTCTTC. Full variable domain (rest looked up from reference TRBV2 and TRBJ2-1): EPEVTQTPSHQVTQMGQEVILRCVPISNHLYFYWYRQILGQKVEFLVSFYNNEISEKSEIFDDQFSVERPDGSNFTLKIRSTKLEDSAMYFCASPGLAGGSNEQFFGPGTRLTVL.

This clone was observed a handful of times. CDR3 in DNA: TGTGCCAGTAGTCCATCGACAGGCTCCCTCGGGCAGTTCTTC. It translates to CASSPSTGSLGQFF. This chain connects TRBV19 to TRBJ2-1; possible D gene TRBD1, 6 bases. Trimming removed 5 bases from V and 12 bases from J, with 20 bases in between. The CDR3 runs 14 residues. CDR1 is LNHDA, CDR2 SQIVND, per germline (reference sequence).

The V gene is TRBV7-6, the J gene TRBJ1-1; no clear D. Looked up from germline, CDR1 is SGHVS and CDR2 is FNYEAQ. The CDR3 is 15 residues long. Between the trimmed V and J ends, which lost 5 bases and 2 bases, there was a span of 15 bases. CDR3: CASSPRDNDNTEAFF. CDR3 sequence (DNA): TGTGCCAGCAGCCCCCGGGATAACGATAACACTGAAGCTTTCTTT.

The CDR3 sequence: CASREDSNTEAFF. CDR3 DNA: TGTGCCAGCAGGGAGGATTCGAACACTGAAGCTTTCTTT. The chain is built from TRBV25-1 and TRBJ1-1; D gene ambiguous. The CDR3 sequence is 13 residues long. Germline assignment: CDR1 MGHDK and CDR2 SYGVNS. The V end lost 6 bases, the J end lost 1 base, and 9 bases lay between the germline ends.

The chain has TRBV14 and TRBJ2-7; 11 nucleotides line up with TRBD2. CDR1 SGHDN and CDR2 FVKESK come from the germline V gene. V trimming: 4 bases; J trimming: 3 bases; junction bases outside the gene matches: 5. The CDR3 extends over 15 amino acids. CDR3 DNA: TGTGCCAGCAGCCGAAGACTAGCGGGAATCTACGAGCAGTACTTC. Protein product: CASSRRLAGIYEQYF.

V is TRBV13 and J is TRBJ2-7; 9 nucleotides agree with TRBD1. Per germline, CDR1 PRHDT and CDR2 FYEKMQ (reference sequence). The V segment lost 0 bases and the J segment 7 bases; nucleotides outside the gene matches: 4. CDR3 length: 14 residues. The CDR3 nucleotides are TGTGCCAGCAGCTTAGGACAGGGGGCTTATGAGCAGTACTTC. Protein sequence: CASSLGQGAYEQYF.

This clone was picked up one time. CDR3 bases: TGTGCCAGCAGCCTACCCGGGGGAGGGGACACCGGGGAGCTGTTTTTT. Amino acid sequence: CASSLPGGGDTGELFF. The chain couples TRBV28 to TRBJ2-2; TRBD2 matches 7 bases. V gave up 6 bases and J gave up 3 bases; unmatched junction bases: 10. Germline values: CDR1 MDHEN, CDR2 SYDVKM. The CDR3 is 16 amino acids. The full variable domain, in which reference TRBV28 and TRBJ2-2 provide the parts outside the CDR3, is DVKVTQSSRYLVKRTGEKVFLECVQDMDHENMFWYRQDPGLGLRLIYFSYDVKMKEKGDIPEGYSVSREKKERFSLILESASTNQTSMYLCASSLPGGGDTGELFFGEGSRLTVL.

The chain is built from TRBV4-1 and TRBJ2-3, with D tentatively TRBD2 (6 bases). Germline assignment: CDR1 MGHRA and CDR2 YSYEKL. The CDR3 covers 19 residues. The ends were cut back, 1 base at V and 4 bases at J, with 24 bases in the middle. The CDR3 here is CASSQVPVLGGVGSDTQYF. The DNA for the CDR3 is TGCGCCAGCAGCCAAGTCCCCGTGTTGGGGGGAGTGGGGTCAGATACGCAGTATTTT.

The V gene is TRBV7-3, the J gene TRBJ2-1, with 13 positions matching TRBD2. Trimming at V came to 0 bases and at J to 8 bases, leaving 4 bases not matched to a gene. Per germline, CDR1 SGHTA and CDR2 FQGTGA. This CDR3 is built from 16 residues. CDR3 in DNA: TGTGCCAGCAGCTTAACTGGACTAGCGGGAGTTGATGAGCAGTTCTTC. It codes for CASSLTGLAGVDEQFF.

This rearrangement joins TRBV27 to TRBJ2-2; 12 bases align to TRBD1. CDR3 length equals 17 residues. V trimming: 5 bases; J trimming: 4 bases; junction bases outside the gene matches: 8. CDR1 MNHEY and CDR2 SMNVEV come from the germline V gene (reference sequence). The CDR3 is CASSQGDRGLITGELFF. CDR3 coding DNA: TGTGCCAGCAGTCAGGGGGACAGGGGGCTTATCACCGGGGAGCTGTTTTTT.